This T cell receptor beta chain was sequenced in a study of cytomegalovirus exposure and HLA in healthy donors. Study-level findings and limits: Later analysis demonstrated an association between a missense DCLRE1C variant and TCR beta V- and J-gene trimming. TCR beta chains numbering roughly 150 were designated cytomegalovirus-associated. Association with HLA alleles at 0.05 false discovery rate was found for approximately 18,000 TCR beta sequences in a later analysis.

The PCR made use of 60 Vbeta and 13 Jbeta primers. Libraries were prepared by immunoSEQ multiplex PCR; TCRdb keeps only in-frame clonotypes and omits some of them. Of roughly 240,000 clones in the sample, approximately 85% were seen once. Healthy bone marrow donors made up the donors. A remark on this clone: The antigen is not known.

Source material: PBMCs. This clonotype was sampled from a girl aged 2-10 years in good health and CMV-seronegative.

The CDR3 DNA sequence: TGTGCCAGCAGCTTAATAGAGGACACTGAAGCTTTCTTT. As protein: CASSLIEDTEAFF. The chain is built from TRBV7-9 and TRBJ1-1; no firm D call. CDR3 length equals 13 residues. V was cut by 2 bases and J by 3 bases, with 7 bases left in between. CDR1 is SEHNR, CDR2 FQNEAQ, per germline (reference sequence).